A single sample is the source of the 15 T cell receptor beta chains below, sequenced in a study of cytomegalovirus exposure and HLA in healthy donors (dated by TCRdb to between 2016 and 2019). The protocol used for the library was the immunoSEQ multiplex PCR assay. A mixture of 60 forward primers for TCR Vbeta segments and 13 reverse primers for TCR Jbeta segments was used in the multiplex PCR. Drawn from immuneACCESS, this table holds only the in-frame rearrangements with V and J called that TCRdb kept. Clones are partly lost; checked studies trace under half to an unresolved V gene and leave the rest unexplained. The sample includes some 140,000 clones, with approximately 80% observed a single time. The ten largest account for 9.5% to 15% of the sample. The sequenced sample consisted of PBMCs. These receptors originate from a man in his thirties or forties in good health and CMV-seropositive.

This rearrangement joins TRBV7-3 to TRBJ2-3; D possibly corresponds to TRBD2 (5 bases). CDR1 is SGHTA and CDR2 is FQGTGA in the germline V gene. This CDR3 has 15 residues. Trimming removed 2 bases at V and 1 base at J, with 10 bases between. CDR3 amino acids: CASSLSGSGTDTQYF. The CDR3 nucleotides are TGTGCCAGCAGCTTATCGGGTAGCGGCACAGATACGCAGTATTTT. Using reference TRBV7-3 and TRBJ2-3 for the parts outside the CDR3, the full variable domain is GAGVSQTPSNKVTEKGKYVELRCDPISGHTALYWYRQSLGQGPEFLIYFQGTGAADDSGLPNDRFFAVRPEGSVSTLKIQRTERGDSAVYLCASSLSGSGTDTQYFGPGTRLTVL.

The chain carries TRBV6-1 and TRBJ1-1, with 7 bases fitting TRBD1. The CDR3 sequence is 17 residues long. J lost 3 bases, V lost 0 bases, and 10 bases had no gene match. Germline loops: CDR1 MNHNS, CDR2 SASEGT. CDR3 region: CASSEALRTGWDTEAFF. The CDR3 nucleotides read TGTGCCAGCAGTGAAGCGCTTAGGACAGGTTGGGACACTGAAGCTTTCTTT.

This chain connects TRBV5-1 to TRBJ1-5; D not certain. CDR1 SGHRS and CDR2 YFSETQ come from the germline V gene. V lost 0 bases and J lost 1, with 8 bases in between. The CDR3 has 15 amino acids. CDR3 coding DNA: TGCGCCAGCAGCTTGGGTGGGCAGAGCAATCAGCCCCAGCATTTT. This encodes CASSLGGQSNQPQHF.

This chain connects TRBV6-5 to TRBJ1-2; D is undetermined. CDR3 length equals 13 residues. Between the trimmed V and J ends, which lost 2 bases and 3 bases, there was a span of 7 bases. The germline CDR1 and CDR2 sequences are MNHEY and SVGAGI. CDR3 in amino acids: CASSYARYYGYTF. Here the CDR3 DNA reads TGTGCCAGCAGTTACGCCAGGTACTATGGCTACACCTTC.

This clone was picked up a small number of times. The chain joins TRBV5-1 to TRBJ1-1; TRBD1 aligns across 8 bases. The V segment lost 2 bases and the J segment 6 bases; nucleotides outside the gene matches: 9. The CDR3 length is 15 residues. In germline, CDR1 is SGHRS, CDR2 YFSETQ. The CDR3 reads CASSLTGGAVSEAFF. CDR3 nucleotides: TGCGCCAGCAGCTTAACAGGGGGAGCCGTTTCTGAAGCTTTCTTT.

The chain couples TRBV10-3 to TRBJ2-7; TRBD2 is a possible D gene (7 bases). Germline CDR1 reads ENHRY; CDR2 reads SYGVKD. V was pared by 10 bases and J by 6 bases, with 16 bases between. The CDR3 loop spans 12 amino acids. The chain's CDR3 is CATLGGGREQYF. In DNA, the CDR3 is TGTGCCACCTTGGGGGGGGGCCGCGAGCAGTACTTC.

This clone was seen only a few times. The chain joins TRBV19 to TRBJ1-1; 8 nucleotides line up with TRBD1. Germline V lookup: CDR1 LNHDA, CDR2 SQIVND (reference sequence). The CDR3 runs to 13 residues. V lost 7 bases to trimming and J lost 11 bases; unmatched junction nucleotides: 12. CDR3 region: CASMGTGRAGAFF. The CDR3 bases are TGTGCCAGTATGGGGACAGGACGGGCGGGCGCTTTCTTT. The full variable domain, completed using reference TRBV19 and TRBJ1-1, is DGGITQSPKYLFRKEGQNVTLSCEQNLNHDAMYWYRQDPGQGLRLIYYSQIVNDFQKGDIAEGYSVSREKKESFPLTVTSAQKNPTAFYLCASMGTGRAGAFFGQGTRLTVV.

This clone is a singleton in its sample. The CDR3 here is CASSRQGQIYEQYF. The CDR3 nucleotides are TGTGCCAGCAGCCGACAAGGACAGATCTACGAGCAGTACTTC. The chain carries TRBV6-6 and TRBJ2-5, with D perhaps matching TRBD1 (6 bases). With the DNA end fitting TRBJ2-7 better, the J assignment may be wrong. The CDR3 length is 14 residues. Germline V gene data show CDR1 as MNHNY and CDR2 as SVGAGI (reference sequence).

This chain joins TRBV7-8 and TRBJ2-5; D is perhaps TRBD1 (6 bases). The DNA end is more similar to TRBJ2-7, so the J call may be wrong. Germline V CDR1 and CDR2: SGHVS, FQNEAQ. The CDR3 has 14 amino acids. CDR3 DNA sequence: TGTGCCAGCAGCCAGGTACAGGGTCTCGACGAGCAGTACTTC. This encodes CASSQVQGLDEQYF.

The chain has TRBV6-1 and TRBJ2-3; D possibly corresponds to TRBD1 (6 bases). The V end was cut by 5 bases, the J end by 0 bases, with 12 bases between. This CDR3 is 15 amino acids long. CDR1 is MNHNS and CDR2 is SASEGT in the germline V gene. CDR3 region: CASSFGQMSTDTQYF. CDR3 DNA sequence: TGTGCCAGCAGTTTTGGACAGATGAGCACAGATACGCAGTATTTT.

The rearrangement joins TRBV29-1 to TRBJ1-4, with a possible D match to TRBD1 (6 bases). Trimming shortened V by 0 bases and J by 8 bases, and 13 bases separated the two germline ends. Germline V gives CDR1 SQVTM, CDR2 ANQGSEA. The CDR3 consists of 14 residues. DNA of the CDR3: TGCAGCGTTGAAGATTACAGGGATAGAGAAAAACTGTTTTTT. Protein: CSVEDYRDREKLFF. The full variable domain, rest sourced from reference TRBV29-1 and TRBJ1-4, is SAVISQKPSRDICQRGTSLTIQCQVDSQVTMMFWYRQQPGQSLTLIATANQGSEATYESGFVIDKFPISRPNLTFSTLTVSNMSPEDSSIYLCSVEDYRDREKLFFGSGTQLSVL.

This clone appeared a few times. This chain joins TRBV27 and TRBJ2-2, with D uncertain. The V end lost 2 bases, the J end lost 1 base, and 5 bases lay between the germline ends. Germline V lookup: CDR1 MNHEY, CDR2 SMNVEV (reference sequence). CDR3 length: 14 residues. The CDR3 protein is CASSLLGNTGELFF. In DNA, the CDR3 is TGTGCCAGCAGTTTACTAGGGAACACCGGGGAGCTGTTTTTT.

V is TRBV28 and J is TRBJ2-1, with a possible D match to TRBD2 (6 bases). Germline-derived CDR1 and CDR2 are MDHEN and SYDVKM. The germline V and J ends were trimmed by 5 bases and 4 bases, with 21 bases remaining between them. CDR3 length equals 17 residues. The chain's CDR3 is CASSTLAADYPYNEQFF. The CDR3 nucleotides are TGTGCCAGCAGTACCCTGGCAGCGGACTACCCATACAATGAGCAGTTCTTC.

This sequence joins TRBV5-4 and TRBJ2-1; 9 nucleotides line up with TRBD2. CDR3 length equals 15 residues. CDR1 is SGHNT, CDR2 YYREEE, per germline (reference sequence). V trimming: 2 bases; J trimming: 8 bases; junction bases outside the gene matches: 8. The DNA of the CDR3 is TGTGCCAGCAGCTTTAGGCGGGAGGGCCGGTATGAGCAGTTCTTC. Its protein is CASSFRREGRYEQFF.

This chain connects TRBV5-4 to TRBJ2-5; D is ambiguous. Germline assignment: CDR1 SGHNT and CDR2 YYREEE (reference sequence). The germline V and J ends were trimmed by 0 bases and 2 bases, with 5 bases remaining between them. The CDR3 loop spans 13 amino acids. The CDR3 sequence is CASSLDYQETQYF. As DNA, the CDR3 is TGTGCCAGCAGCTTGGACTATCAAGAGACCCAGTACTTC.